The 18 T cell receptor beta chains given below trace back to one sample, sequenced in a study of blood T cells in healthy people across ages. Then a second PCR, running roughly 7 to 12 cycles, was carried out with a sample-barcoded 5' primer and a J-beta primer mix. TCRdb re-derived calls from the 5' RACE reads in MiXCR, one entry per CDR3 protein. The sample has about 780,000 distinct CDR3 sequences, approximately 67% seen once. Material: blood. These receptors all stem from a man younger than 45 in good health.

This CDR3 is CASSHAFGQVYEQYF. As DNA, the CDR3 is TGCGCCAGCAGCCACGCGTTTGGACAGGTCTACGAGCAGTACTTC. The chain uses TRBV4-3 and TRBJ2-7, with 7 bases matching TRBD1. The CDR3 is 15 amino acids. The V gene end was trimmed by 3 bases and the J gene end by 3 bases; junction bases not matched to a gene: 8. Germline loops: CDR1 LGHNA, CDR2 YSLEER.

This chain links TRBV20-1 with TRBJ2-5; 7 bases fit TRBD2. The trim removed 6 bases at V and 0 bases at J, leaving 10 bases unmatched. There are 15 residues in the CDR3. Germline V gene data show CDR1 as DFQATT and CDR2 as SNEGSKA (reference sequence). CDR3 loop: CSAHLSGGYQETQYF. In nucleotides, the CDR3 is TGCAGTGCCCACCTATCCGGGGGGTACCAAGAGACCCAGTACTTC.

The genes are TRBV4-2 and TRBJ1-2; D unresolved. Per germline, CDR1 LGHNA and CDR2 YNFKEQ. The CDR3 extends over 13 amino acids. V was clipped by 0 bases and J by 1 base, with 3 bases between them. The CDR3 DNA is TGTGCCAGCAGCCAAGATGGTAACTATGGCTACACCTTC. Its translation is CASSQDGNYGYTF.

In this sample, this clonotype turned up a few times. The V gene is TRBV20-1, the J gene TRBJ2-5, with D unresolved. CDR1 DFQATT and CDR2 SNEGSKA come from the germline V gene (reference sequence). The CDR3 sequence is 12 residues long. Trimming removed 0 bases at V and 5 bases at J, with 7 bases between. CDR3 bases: TGCAGTGCTAGAGAGGCGTTGGAGACCCAGTACTTC. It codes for CSAREALETQYF.

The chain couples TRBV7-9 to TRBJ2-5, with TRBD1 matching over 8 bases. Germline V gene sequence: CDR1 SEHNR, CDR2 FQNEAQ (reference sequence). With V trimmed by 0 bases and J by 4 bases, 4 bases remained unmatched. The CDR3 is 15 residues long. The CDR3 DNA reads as TGTGCCAGCAGCTTAGCAGTCACAGGGGGAGAGACCCAGTACTTC. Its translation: CASSLAVTGGETQYF.

CDR3: CASSLAPSSGGLVEQFF. CDR3 bases: TGTGCCAGCAGCTTAGCCCCGTCCAGCGGGGGTTTGGTTGAGCAGTTCTTC. The chain has TRBV7-2 and TRBJ2-1, with 8 bases identical to TRBD2. The trim removed 0 bases at V and 9 bases at J, leaving 13 bases unmatched. The CDR3 extends over 17 amino acids. Germline V gene sequence: CDR1 SGHTA, CDR2 FQGNSA.

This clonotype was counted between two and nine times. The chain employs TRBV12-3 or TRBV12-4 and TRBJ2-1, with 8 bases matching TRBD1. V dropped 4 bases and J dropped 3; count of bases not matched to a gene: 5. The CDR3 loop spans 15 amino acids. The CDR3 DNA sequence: TGTGCCAGCAGTTCGGCCGACAGGGGCTACAATGAGCAGTTCTTC. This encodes CASSSADRGYNEQFF.

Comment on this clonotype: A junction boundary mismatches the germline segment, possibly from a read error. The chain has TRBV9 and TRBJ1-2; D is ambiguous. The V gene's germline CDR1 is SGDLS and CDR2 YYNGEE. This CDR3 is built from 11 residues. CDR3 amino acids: CANSGGNGYTF. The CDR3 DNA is TGTGCCAACAGCGGCGGTAATGGCTACACCTTC.

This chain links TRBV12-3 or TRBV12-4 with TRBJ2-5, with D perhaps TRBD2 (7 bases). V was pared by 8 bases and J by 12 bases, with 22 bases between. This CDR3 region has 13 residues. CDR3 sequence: CASFSGGGGEKYF. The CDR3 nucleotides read TGTGCCAGCTTCTCCGGCGGAGGGGGGGAGAAGTACTTC.

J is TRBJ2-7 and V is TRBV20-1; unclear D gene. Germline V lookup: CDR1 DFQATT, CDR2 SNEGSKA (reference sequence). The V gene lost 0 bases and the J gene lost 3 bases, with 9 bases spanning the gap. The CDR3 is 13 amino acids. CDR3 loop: CSARDQWGYEQYF. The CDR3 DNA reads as TGCAGTGCTAGAGATCAATGGGGCTACGAGCAGTACTTC.

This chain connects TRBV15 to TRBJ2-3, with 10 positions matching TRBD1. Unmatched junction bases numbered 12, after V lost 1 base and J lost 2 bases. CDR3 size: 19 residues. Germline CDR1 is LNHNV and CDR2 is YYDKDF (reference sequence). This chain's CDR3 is CATSRGSPTGGSFTDTQYF. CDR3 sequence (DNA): TGTGCCACCAGCAGAGGGTCCCCGACAGGGGGCTCGTTCACAGATACGCAGTATTTT.

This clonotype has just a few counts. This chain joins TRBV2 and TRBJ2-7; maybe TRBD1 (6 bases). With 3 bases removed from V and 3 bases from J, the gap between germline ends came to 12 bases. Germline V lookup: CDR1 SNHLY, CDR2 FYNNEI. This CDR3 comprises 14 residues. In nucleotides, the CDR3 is TGTGCCAGCAGTGACCTTGAACAGGGCTACGAGCAGTACTTC. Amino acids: CASSDLEQGYEQYF.

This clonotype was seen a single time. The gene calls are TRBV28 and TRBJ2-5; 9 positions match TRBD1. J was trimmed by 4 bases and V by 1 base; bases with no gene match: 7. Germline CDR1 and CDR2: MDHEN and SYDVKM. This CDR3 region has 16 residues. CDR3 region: CASSLFSRTGVETQYF. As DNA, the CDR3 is TGTGCCAGCAGTTTATTCTCTAGGACAGGGGTAGAGACCCAGTACTTC. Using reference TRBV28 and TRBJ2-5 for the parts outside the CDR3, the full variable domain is DVKVTQSSRYLVKRTGEKVFLECVQDMDHENMFWYRQDPGLGLRLIYFSYDVKMKEKGDIPEGYSVSREKKERFSLILESASTNQTSMYLCASSLFSRTGVETQYFGPGTRLLVL.

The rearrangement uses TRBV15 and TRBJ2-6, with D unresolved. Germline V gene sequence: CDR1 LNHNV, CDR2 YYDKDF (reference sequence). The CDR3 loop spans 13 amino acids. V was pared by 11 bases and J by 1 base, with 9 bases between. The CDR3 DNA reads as TGTGCCGCCACCCCGTCTGGGGCCAACGTCCTGACTTTC. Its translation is CAATPSGANVLTF.

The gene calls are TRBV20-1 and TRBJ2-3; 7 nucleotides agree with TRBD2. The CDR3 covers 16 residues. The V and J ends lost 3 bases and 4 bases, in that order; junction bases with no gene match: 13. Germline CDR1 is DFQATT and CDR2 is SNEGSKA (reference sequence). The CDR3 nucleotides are TGCAGTGCTAGGGACCCCCTAGTGGGGGGGGCAGATACGCAGTATTTT. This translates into CSARDPLVGGADTQYF.

The CDR3, as DNA: TGTGCCAGCAGCTTATTAGGGACTAGCGGGGGGAAGACCCAGTACTTC. Translation: CASSLLGTSGGKTQYF. This sequence joins TRBV11-2 and TRBJ2-7; 15 bases fit TRBD2. The J call may be in error: the DNA end matches TRBJ2-5 better. CDR3 length: 16 residues. The germline gives CDR1 SGHAT, CDR2 FQNNGV.

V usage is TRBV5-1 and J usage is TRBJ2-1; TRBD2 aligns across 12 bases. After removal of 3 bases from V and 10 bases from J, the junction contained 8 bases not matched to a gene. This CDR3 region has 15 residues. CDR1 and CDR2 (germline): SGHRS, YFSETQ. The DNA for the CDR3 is TGCGCCAGCAGCTCTAGCGGGGGGGCATCGGAGGAGCAGTTCTTC. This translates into CASSSSGGASEEQFF.

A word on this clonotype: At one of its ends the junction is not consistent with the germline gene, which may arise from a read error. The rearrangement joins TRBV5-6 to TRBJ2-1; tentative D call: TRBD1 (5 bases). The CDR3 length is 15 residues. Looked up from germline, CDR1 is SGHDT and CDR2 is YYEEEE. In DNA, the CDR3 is TGTGCCAGCCTTCTGGGGCCGAGCTCCTACAATGGGCAGTTCTTC. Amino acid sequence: CASLLGPSSYNGQFF.